The 25 T cell receptor beta chains below all came from one sample that was sequenced in a study of blood T cell repertoires in COVID-19. Measured with immunoSEQ multiplex PCR; TCRdb has only the in-frame clones, and not every one. Of a few hundred thousand clones in the sample, roughly 80% were seen once. Sequencing was done on a sample of peripheral blood. The receptors here all came from a woman in her late teens or twenties with acute or convalescent COVID-19.

V gene TRBV2 combines with J gene TRBJ2-3; 8 bases match TRBD1. The CDR3 loop spans 14 amino acids. Germline loops: CDR1 SNHLY, CDR2 FYNNEI. J gave up 1 base and V 10 bases, and 7 bases lay outside the gene matches. CDR3 sequence (DNA): TGTGCCACCGCAGGGGGCGCGGGCACAGATACGCAGTATTTT. Translated: CATAGGAGTDTQYF.

CDR3 amino acids: CASSEGLAGITDTQYF. CDR3 coding DNA: TGTGCCAGCAGCGAAGGACTAGCGGGCATCACAGATACGCAGTATTTT. This rearrangement joins TRBV7-2 to TRBJ2-3, with TRBD2 matching over 11 bases. CDR1 is SGHTA, CDR2 FQGNSA, per germline. The CDR3 totals 16 residues. V lost 5 bases, J lost 2 bases, and 6 bases stayed unmatched.

The chain uses TRBV2 and TRBJ2-7; TRBD2 aligns across 11 bases. The length of the CDR3 is 15 residues. CDR1 is SNHLY, CDR2 FYNNEI, per germline. V gave up 4 bases and J gave up 3 bases; unmatched junction bases: 5. The CDR3 nucleotides are TGTGCCAGCAGTGGAACTAGCGGGAGTCTCTACGAGCAGTACTTC. Translation: CASSGTSGSLYEQYF.

Here the CDR3 reads CASHKQGPQVEREKLFF. The CDR3 DNA sequence: TGTGCCAGCCACAAACAGGGGCCACAGGTGGAGCGTGAAAAACTGTTTTTT. The chain couples TRBV28 to TRBJ1-4, with 7 bases matching TRBD1. The trim removed 8 bases at V and 7 bases at J, leaving 19 bases unmatched. The CDR3 covers 17 residues. The germline V gene has CDR1 MDHEN and CDR2 SYDVKM.

The V gene is TRBV29-1, the J gene TRBJ1-1; 9 bases agree with TRBD1. The V segment lost 5 bases and the J segment 1 base; nucleotides outside the gene matches: 14. The CDR3 extends over 17 amino acids. Germline V gene lookup returns CDR1 SQVTM and CDR2 ANQGSEA. For the CDR3, the DNA is TGCAGCGTTTCAGCTACGGGACAGGGTCATCAGAACACTGAAGCTTTCTTT. This codes for CSVSATGQGHQNTEAFF.

J is TRBJ2-7 and V is TRBV7-2, with D possibly TRBD2 on 5 matching bases. The germline V gene encodes CDR1 SGHTA and CDR2 FQGNSA. Trimming removed 1 base from V and 6 bases from J, with 10 bases in between. The CDR3 has 13 amino acids. CDR3 sequence (DNA): TGTGCCAGCAGCTTAGATTATCGGGGCGAGCAGTACTTC. Its translation is CASSLDYRGEQYF.

The chain combines TRBV9 with TRBJ2-1, with 9 bases lining up with TRBD2. V was pared by 0 bases and J by 5 bases, with 6 bases of the junction left unmatched. CDR1 and CDR2 from the germline V gene are SGDLS and YYNGEE. The CDR3 length is 16 residues. The CDR3 DNA is TGTGCCAGCAGCGTAGTTGCGGGAGGGCCTAACAATGAGCAGTTCTTC. Its translation: CASSVVAGGPNNEQFF. Drawing the rest from reference TRBV9 and TRBJ2-1, the complete variable domain is DSGVTQTPKHLITATGQRVTLRCSPRSGDLSVYWYQQSLDQGLQFLIQYYNGEERAKGNILERFSAQQFPDLHSELNLSSLELGDSALYFCASSVVAGGPNNEQFFGPGTRLTVL.

The chain employs TRBV2 and TRBJ1-6; D is perhaps TRBD1 (6 bases). Germline V gene sequence: CDR1 SNHLY, CDR2 FYNNEI. V was clipped by 4 bases and J by 9 bases, with 13 bases between them. This CDR3 is 14 amino acids long. In nucleotides, the CDR3 is TGTGCCAGCAGTGCTCAGGGCAGGGGTTCACCCCTCCACTTT. Encoded protein: CASSAQGRGSPLHF.

The chain has TRBV30 and TRBJ1-5; D gene unclear. Germline CDR1 and CDR2: GTSNPN and SVGIG (reference sequence). The CDR3 covers 13 residues. V was trimmed by 0 bases and J by 5 bases, leaving 8 bases between them. The CDR3 DNA is TGTGCCTGGAGTGTACTCGGAGATCAGCCCCAGCATTTT. Protein sequence: CAWSVLGDQPQHF.

J is TRBJ1-1 and V is TRBV6-5; 10 bases are a match to TRBD1. The CDR3 sequence is 15 residues long. Per germline, CDR1 MNHEY and CDR2 SVGAGI. Germline trimming cut 7 bases from V and 4 bases from J; bases unmatched to any gene: 9. CDR3 coding DNA: TGTGCCAGCACCCTCGACAGGGGGCGAAGCACTGAAGCTTTCTTT. Its protein is CASTLDRGRSTEAFF.

This clone appeared a few times. The genes are TRBV7-9 and TRBJ2-1; 8 positions agree with TRBD2. Trimming at V came to 5 bases and at J to 7 bases, leaving 7 bases not matched to a gene. From germline, CDR1 is SEHNR and CDR2 FQNEAQ (reference sequence). CDR3 size: 14 residues. CDR3 in DNA: TGTGCCAGCAGCCGGGAGGGGAACCCAAATGAGCAGTTCTTC. The encoded protein is CASSREGNPNEQFF.

There are a few counts of this clone. The chain recombines TRBV6-5 with TRBJ1-1; D unclear. The CDR3 contains 15 residues. The V and J ends lost 1 base and 5 bases respectively, with 14 bases between them. Germline V gene data show CDR1 as MNHEY and CDR2 as SVGAGI. The CDR3 bases are TGTGCCAGCAGTTACTATAGCGGGGTCCGAACTGAAGCTTTCTTT. This gives the protein CASSYYSGVRTEAFF.

The chain links TRBV28 to TRBJ2-1; 7 bases map to TRBD2. The V gene's germline CDR1 is MDHEN and CDR2 SYDVKM. The CDR3 is made up of 16 amino acids. V lost 6 bases, J lost 9 bases, and 17 bases stayed unmatched. The CDR3 loop is CASSPPIGAGRGEQFF. The DNA for the CDR3 is TGTGCCAGCAGCCCTCCAATAGGAGCGGGAAGGGGTGAGCAGTTCTTC.

J is TRBJ2-4 and V is TRBV24-1, with 12 bases fitting TRBD1. CDR3 size: 16 residues. Germline lookup yields CDR1 KGHDR and CDR2 SFDVKD. Losses at the gene ends were 6 bases for V and 5 bases for J; bases not matched to a gene: 7. This CDR3 reads CATSPGTGGVQNIQYF. CDR3 in DNA: TGTGCCACCAGTCCCGGGACAGGGGGCGTCCAAAACATTCAGTACTTC.

This clone was recorded a few times. V and J are TRBV27 and TRBJ2-1; perhaps TRBD2 as D (6 bases). The germline V gene has CDR1 MNHEY and CDR2 SMNVEV (reference sequence). The V end lost 7 bases, the J end lost 0 bases, and 16 bases lay between the germline ends. This CDR3 spans 16 amino acids. CDR3: CASIGAGPSSYNEQFF. CDR3 nucleotide sequence: TGTGCCAGCATCGGGGCGGGACCGAGCTCCTACAATGAGCAGTTCTTC.

The chain is built from TRBV4-3 and TRBJ1-6, with D possibly matching TRBD1 (5 bases). Germline CDR1 and CDR2: LGHNA and YSLEER. V was cut by 0 bases and J by 7 bases, with 13 bases left in between. This CDR3 is 16 amino acids long. The CDR3 spells CASSQDLRGGNSPLHF. CDR3 DNA: TGCGCCAGCAGCCAAGATCTAAGGGGTGGCAATTCACCCCTCCACTTT.

This clone came up once. The chain employs TRBV18 and TRBJ2-7, with 11 bases aligning to TRBD1. Germline CDR1 reads KGHSH; CDR2 reads LQKENI. The CDR3 runs to 15 residues. The V segment lost 6 bases and the J segment 6 bases; nucleotides outside the gene matches: 10. CDR3 DNA sequence: TGTGCCAGCTCTCCTCCCGGGACAGGGGGAGGCGAGCAGTACTTC. Protein sequence: CASSPPGTGGGEQYF.

The V call is TRBV7-2, the J call TRBJ2-2; weak D call: TRBD2 (5 bases). Germline V gene data show CDR1 as SGHTA and CDR2 as FQGNSA. The CDR3 consists of 15 residues. Trimming took 3 bases from V and 4 from J, leaving 12 bases between them. CDR3 loop: CASSFTQRTTGELFF. The CDR3 nucleotides are TGTGCCAGCAGCTTCACGCAGCGGACCACCGGGGAGCTGTTTTTT.

The chain recombines TRBV28 with TRBJ2-7; D is uncertain. The germline V gene encodes CDR1 MDHEN and CDR2 SYDVKM. Trimming took off 2 bases at V and 3 bases at J, with 5 bases between the two ends. The CDR3 consists of 12 residues. The CDR3 nucleotides are TGTGCCAGCAGTTTAATCCTCTACGAGCAGTACTTC. Translating it yields CASSLILYEQYF.

The genes are TRBV7-8 and TRBJ2-2, with D possibly TRBD2 on 6 matching bases. Per germline, CDR1 SGHVS and CDR2 FQNEAQ. The CDR3 length is 16 residues. V lost 2 bases, J lost 1 base, and 11 bases lay in between. This chain's CDR3 is CASSLFGGGNTGELFF. CDR3 nucleotide sequence: TGTGCCAGCAGCTTATTCGGGGGAGGGAACACCGGGGAGCTGTTTTTT.

The J gene is TRBJ1-5, the V gene TRBV19, with D hard to call. This CDR3 region has 15 residues. Germline-derived CDR1 and CDR2 are LNHDA and SQIVND (reference sequence). The ends were cut back, 4 bases at V and 1 base at J, with 11 bases in the middle. The DNA for the CDR3 is TGTGCCAGTAGTAATCCCGGGGTAAGCAATCAGCCCCAGCATTTT. Translated, it gives CASSNPGVSNQPQHF.

J is TRBJ1-2 and V is TRBV7-2, with 11 bases aligning to TRBD1. CDR1 and CDR2 from the germline V gene are SGHTA and FQGNSA. The V segment lost 5 bases and the J segment 3 bases; nucleotides outside the gene matches: 11. The CDR3 length is 17 residues. This CDR3 is CASSKIPGQGVYYGYTF. CDR3 bases: TGTGCCAGCAGCAAGATACCGGGACAGGGGGTCTACTATGGCTACACCTTC.

This clone was recorded once. This chain connects TRBV30 to TRBJ1-3, with D hard to call. Trimming removed 2 bases at V and 4 bases at J, with 9 bases between. Germline V CDR1 and CDR2: GTSNPN, SVGIG (reference sequence). The CDR3 loop spans 13 amino acids. CDR3 DNA sequence: TGTGCCTGGAGTTTCCTAACCGGAAACACCATATATTTT. Protein product: CAWSFLTGNTIYF. The whole variable domain, filled in from reference TRBV30 and TRBJ1-3, reads SQTIHQWPATLVQPVGSPLSLECTVEGTSNPNLYWYRQAAGRGLQLLFYSVGIGQISSEVPQNLSASRPQDRQFILSSKKLLLSDSGFYLCAWSFLTGNTIYFGEGSWLTVV.

In this sample, this clone turned up once. V gene TRBV28 combines with J gene TRBJ1-2; 9 nucleotides line up with TRBD1. The CDR3 is made up of 14 amino acids. CDR1 is MDHEN and CDR2 is SYDVKM in the germline V gene. The trim removed 5 bases at V and 10 bases at J, leaving 11 bases unmatched. The CDR3 nucleotides read TGTGCCAGCAGTCTTCTCGACAGGGGGAAGGTCTACACCTTC. The encoded protein is CASSLLDRGKVYTF.

The chain recombines TRBV4-3 with TRBJ2-1; maybe TRBD2 (6 bases). The CDR3 runs to 18 residues. Trimming cost V 0 bases and J 2 bases, with 17 bases left between them. CDR1 and CDR2 (germline): LGHNA, YSLEER. Written as DNA, the CDR3 is TGCGCCAGCAGCCAAGATCAGGATGCGGGACCAACCTACAATGAGCAGTTCTTC. Its translation: CASSQDQDAGPTYNEQFF.